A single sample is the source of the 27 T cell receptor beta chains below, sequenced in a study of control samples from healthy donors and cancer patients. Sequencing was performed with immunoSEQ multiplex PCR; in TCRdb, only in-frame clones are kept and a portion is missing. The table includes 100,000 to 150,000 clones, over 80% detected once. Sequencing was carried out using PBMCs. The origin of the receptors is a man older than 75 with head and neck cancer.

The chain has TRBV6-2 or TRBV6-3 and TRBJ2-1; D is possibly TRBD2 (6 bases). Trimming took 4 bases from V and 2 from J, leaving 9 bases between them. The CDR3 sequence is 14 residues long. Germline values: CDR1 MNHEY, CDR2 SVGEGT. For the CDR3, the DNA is TGTGCCAGCAGTTTTAGCGGCCCCTACAATGAGCAGTTCTTC. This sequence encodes CASSFSGPYNEQFF.

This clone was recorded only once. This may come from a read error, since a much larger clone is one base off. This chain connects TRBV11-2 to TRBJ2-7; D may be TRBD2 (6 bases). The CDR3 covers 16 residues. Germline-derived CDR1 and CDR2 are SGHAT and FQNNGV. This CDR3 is CAGSRLKRRGPLEQYF. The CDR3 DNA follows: TGTGCCGGCAGCCGATTAAAGCGGAGGGGACCCCTCGAGCAGTACTTC.

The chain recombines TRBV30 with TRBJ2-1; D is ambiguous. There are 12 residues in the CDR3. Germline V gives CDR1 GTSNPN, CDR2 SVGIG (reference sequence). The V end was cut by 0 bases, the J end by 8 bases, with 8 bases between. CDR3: CAWSVLWYEQFF. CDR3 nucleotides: TGTGCCTGGAGTGTACTATGGTATGAGCAGTTCTTC.

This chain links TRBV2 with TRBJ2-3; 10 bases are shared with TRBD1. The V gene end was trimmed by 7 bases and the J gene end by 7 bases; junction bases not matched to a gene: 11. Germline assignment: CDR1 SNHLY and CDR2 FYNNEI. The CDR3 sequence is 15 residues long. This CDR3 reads CASNLAGQGIHTQYF. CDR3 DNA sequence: TGTGCCAGCAACCTCGCGGGACAGGGGATACATACGCAGTATTTT.

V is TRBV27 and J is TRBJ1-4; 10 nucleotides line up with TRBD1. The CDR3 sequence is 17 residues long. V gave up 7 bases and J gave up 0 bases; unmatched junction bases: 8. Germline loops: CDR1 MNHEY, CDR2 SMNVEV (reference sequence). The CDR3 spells CASKEGQGKATNEKLFF. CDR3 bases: TGTGCCAGCAAGGAGGGACAGGGGAAAGCAACTAATGAAAAACTGTTTTTT.

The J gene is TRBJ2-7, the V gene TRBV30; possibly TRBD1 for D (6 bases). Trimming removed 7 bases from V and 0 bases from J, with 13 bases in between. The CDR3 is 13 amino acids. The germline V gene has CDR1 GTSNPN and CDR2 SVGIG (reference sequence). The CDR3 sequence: CASWTASSYEQYF. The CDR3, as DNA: TGTGCCTCGTGGACAGCAAGCTCCTACGAGCAGTACTTC.

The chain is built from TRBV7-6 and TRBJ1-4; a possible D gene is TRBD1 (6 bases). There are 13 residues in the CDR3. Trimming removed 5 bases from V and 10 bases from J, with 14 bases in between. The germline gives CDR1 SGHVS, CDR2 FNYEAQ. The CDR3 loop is CASSGREGGKLFF. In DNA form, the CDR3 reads TGTGCCAGCAGCGGCCGGGAGGGGGGAAAACTGTTTTTT.

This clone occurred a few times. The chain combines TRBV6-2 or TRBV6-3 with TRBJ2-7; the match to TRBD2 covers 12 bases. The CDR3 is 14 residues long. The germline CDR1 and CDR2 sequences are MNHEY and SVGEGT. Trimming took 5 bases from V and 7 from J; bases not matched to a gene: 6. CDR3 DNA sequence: TGTGCCAGCAGTCCCGGACTAGCGGGAATGGAGCAGTACTTC. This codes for CASSPGLAGMEQYF.

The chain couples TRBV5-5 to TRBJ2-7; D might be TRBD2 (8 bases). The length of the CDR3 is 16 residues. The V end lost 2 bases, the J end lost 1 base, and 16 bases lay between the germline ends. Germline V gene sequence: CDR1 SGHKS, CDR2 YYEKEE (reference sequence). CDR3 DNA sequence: TGTGCCAGCAGCTTACTTAGCGGGACAGAGTCCTACGAGCAGTACTTC. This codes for CASSLLSGTESYEQYF.

The CDR3 DNA sequence: TGCGCCAGCAGCCAAGATGGAGCGGGGGGCCCCCTGGATACGCAGTATTTT. It codes for CASSQDGAGGPLDTQYF. The chain recombines TRBV4-1 with TRBJ2-3, with 9 bases matching TRBD2. The CDR3 is 17 amino acids. The V gene's germline CDR1 is MGHRA and CDR2 YSYEKL. The junction had 10 bases not matched to a gene; V was cut back by 0 bases and J by 6 bases.

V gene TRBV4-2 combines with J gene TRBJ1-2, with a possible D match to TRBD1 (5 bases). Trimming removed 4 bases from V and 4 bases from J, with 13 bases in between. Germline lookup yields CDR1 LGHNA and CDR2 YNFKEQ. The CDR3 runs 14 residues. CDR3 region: CASSRGGELYGYTF. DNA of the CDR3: TGTGCCAGCAGCCGTGGGGGAGAGCTCTATGGCTACACCTTC.

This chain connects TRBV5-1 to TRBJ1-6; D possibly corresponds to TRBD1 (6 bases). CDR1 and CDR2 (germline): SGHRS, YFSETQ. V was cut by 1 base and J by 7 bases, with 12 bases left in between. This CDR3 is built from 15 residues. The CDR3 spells CASSLPGVANSPLHF. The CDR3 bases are TGCGCCAGCAGCTTGCCAGGGGTCGCGAATTCACCCCTCCACTTT.

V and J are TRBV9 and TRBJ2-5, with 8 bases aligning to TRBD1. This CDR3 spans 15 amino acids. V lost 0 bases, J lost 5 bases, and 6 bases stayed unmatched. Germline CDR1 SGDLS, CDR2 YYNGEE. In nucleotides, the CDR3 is TGTGCCAGCAGCGTAGTTGCAGGGGGCGTCGAGACCCAGTACTTC. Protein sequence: CASSVVAGGVETQYF.

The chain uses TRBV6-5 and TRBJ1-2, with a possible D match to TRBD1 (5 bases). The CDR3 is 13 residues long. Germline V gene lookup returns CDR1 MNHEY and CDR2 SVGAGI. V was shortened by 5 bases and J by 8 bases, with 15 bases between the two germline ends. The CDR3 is CASSSGPGRGYTF. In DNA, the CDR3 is TGTGCCAGCAGTAGCGGACCGGGACGGGGCTACACCTTC.

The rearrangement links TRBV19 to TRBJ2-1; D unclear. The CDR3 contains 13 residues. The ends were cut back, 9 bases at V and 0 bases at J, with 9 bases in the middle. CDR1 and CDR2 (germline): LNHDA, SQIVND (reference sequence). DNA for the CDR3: TGTGCCAGCAGCTTCAGCTCCTACAATGAGCAGTTCTTC. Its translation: CASSFSSYNEQFF.

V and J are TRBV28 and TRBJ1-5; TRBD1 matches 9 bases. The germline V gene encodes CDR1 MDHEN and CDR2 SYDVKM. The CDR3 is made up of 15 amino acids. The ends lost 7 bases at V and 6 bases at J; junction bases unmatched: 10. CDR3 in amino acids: CASKSGQGMGQPQHF. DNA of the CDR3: TGTGCCAGCAAGTCCGGACAGGGGATGGGTCAGCCCCAGCATTTT. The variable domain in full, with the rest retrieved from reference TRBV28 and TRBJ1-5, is DVKVTQSSRYLVKRTGEKVFLECVQDMDHENMFWYRQDPGLGLRLIYFSYDVKMKEKGDIPEGYSVSREKKERFSLILESASTNQTSMYLCASKSGQGMGQPQHFGDGTRLSIL.

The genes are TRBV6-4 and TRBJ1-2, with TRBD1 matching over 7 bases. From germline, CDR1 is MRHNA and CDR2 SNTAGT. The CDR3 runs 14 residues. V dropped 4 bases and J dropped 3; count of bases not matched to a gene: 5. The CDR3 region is CASSVTGQHYGYTF. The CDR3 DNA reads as TGTGCCAGCAGTGTGACAGGGCAGCACTATGGCTACACCTTC.

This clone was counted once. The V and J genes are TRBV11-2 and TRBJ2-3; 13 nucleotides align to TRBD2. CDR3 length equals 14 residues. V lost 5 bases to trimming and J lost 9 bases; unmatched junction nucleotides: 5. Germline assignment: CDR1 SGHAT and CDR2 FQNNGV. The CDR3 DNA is TGTGCCAGCAGCCGGGGACTAGCGGGAAGAACGCAGTATTTT. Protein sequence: CASSRGLAGRTQYF.

The CDR3 here is CASRKSGSHEQFF. CDR3 nucleotide sequence: TGTGCCAGTCGAAAGAGCGGGAGTCATGAGCAGTTCTTC. The rearrangement links TRBV12-3 or TRBV12-4 to TRBJ2-1; 8 bases are shared with TRBD2. Unmatched junction bases numbered 9, after V lost 9 bases and J lost 8 bases. This CDR3 spans 13 amino acids.

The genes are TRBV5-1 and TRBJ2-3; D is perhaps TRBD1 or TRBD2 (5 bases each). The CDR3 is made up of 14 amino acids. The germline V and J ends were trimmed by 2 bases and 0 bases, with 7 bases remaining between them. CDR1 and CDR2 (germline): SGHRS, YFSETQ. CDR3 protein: CASSFWGSTDTQYF. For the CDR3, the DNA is TGCGCCAGCAGCTTTTGGGGGAGCACAGATACGCAGTATTTT.

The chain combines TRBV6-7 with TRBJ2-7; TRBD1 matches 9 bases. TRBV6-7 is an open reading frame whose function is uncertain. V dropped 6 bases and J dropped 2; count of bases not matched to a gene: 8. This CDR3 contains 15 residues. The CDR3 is CASRSMDRGPYEQYF. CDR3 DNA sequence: TGTGCCAGCAGGTCAATGGACAGGGGCCCCTACGAGCAGTACTTC.

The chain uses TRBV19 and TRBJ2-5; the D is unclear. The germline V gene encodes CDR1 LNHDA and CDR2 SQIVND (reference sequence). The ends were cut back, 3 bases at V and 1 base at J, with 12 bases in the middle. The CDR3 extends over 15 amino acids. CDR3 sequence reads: CASSIANSIQETQYF. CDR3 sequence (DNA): TGTGCCAGTAGTATTGCGAACTCAATCCAAGAGACCCAGTACTTC. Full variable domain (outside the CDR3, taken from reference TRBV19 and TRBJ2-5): DGGITQSPKYLFRKEGQNVTLSCEQNLNHDAMYWYRQDPGQGLRLIYYSQIVNDFQKGDIAEGYSVSREKKESFPLTVTSAQKNPTAFYLCASSIANSIQETQYFGPGTRLLVL.

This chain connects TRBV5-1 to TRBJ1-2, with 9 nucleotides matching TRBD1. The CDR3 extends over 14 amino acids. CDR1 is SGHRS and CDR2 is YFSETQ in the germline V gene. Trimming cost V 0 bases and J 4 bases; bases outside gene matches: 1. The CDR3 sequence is CASSLGTGVYGYTF. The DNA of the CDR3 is TGCGCCAGCAGCTTGGGGACAGGGGTCTATGGCTACACCTTC.

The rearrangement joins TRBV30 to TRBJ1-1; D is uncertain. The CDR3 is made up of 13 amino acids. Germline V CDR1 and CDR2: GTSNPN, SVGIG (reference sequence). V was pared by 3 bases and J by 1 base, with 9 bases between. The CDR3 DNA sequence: TGTGCCTGGAGCCTACAGAGGAACACTGAAGCTTTCTTT. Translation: CAWSLQRNTEAFF.

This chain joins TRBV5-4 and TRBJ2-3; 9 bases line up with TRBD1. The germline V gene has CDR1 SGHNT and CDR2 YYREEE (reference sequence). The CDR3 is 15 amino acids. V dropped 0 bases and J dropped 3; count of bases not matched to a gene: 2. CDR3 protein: CASSLDRGLTDTQYF. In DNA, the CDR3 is TGTGCCAGCAGCTTGGACAGGGGGCTGACAGATACGCAGTATTTT.

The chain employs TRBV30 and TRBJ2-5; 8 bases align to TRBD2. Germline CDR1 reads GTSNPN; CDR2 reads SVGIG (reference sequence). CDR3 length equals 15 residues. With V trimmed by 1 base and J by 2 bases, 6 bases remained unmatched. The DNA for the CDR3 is TGTGCCTGGAGTGAAGGGACTAGGGGACAAGAGACCCAGTACTTC. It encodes CAWSEGTRGQETQYF.

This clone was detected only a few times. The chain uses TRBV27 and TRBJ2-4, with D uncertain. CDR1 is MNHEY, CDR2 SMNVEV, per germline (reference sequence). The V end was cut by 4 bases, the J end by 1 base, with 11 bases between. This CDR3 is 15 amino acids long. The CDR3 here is CASSSPTSAKNIQYF. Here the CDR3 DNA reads TGTGCCAGCAGTTCACCTACGTCGGCCAAAAACATTCAGTACTTC.